This TCR beta chain derives from a study of shared clonotypes between healthy human individuals. As regards this clone: The target antigen is unknown.

Germline CDR1 MDHEN, CDR2 SYDVKM. The V gene lost 2 bases and the J gene lost 11 bases, with 18 bases spanning the gap. CDR3 length equals 14 residues. Points from the study as a whole: Apart from blood, nothing was sampled; tissue repertoires likely differ. It was the non-shared clonotypes that had lower generation probabilities than clonotypes shared by all four donors.

Data came from immunoSEQ multiplex PCR; TCRdb stores just in-frame clones and leaves some out. The sample holds hundreds of thousands of clones, around two thirds seen once. This TCR came from a woman aged 25 to 39 in good health. Sequencing input: memory CD4+ T cells sorted from blood. Subset described: CD45RA-negative fraction. The gene calls are TRBV28 and TRBJ1-1, with D maybe TRBD1 (5 bases). CDR3 nucleotide sequence: TGTGCCAGCAGTTTACCCCGGGACCCCAAGTACGCTTTCTTT. Translation: CASSLPRDPKYAFF. The full variable domain, completed using reference TRBV28 and TRBJ1-1, is DVKVTQSSRYLVKRTGEKVFLECVQDMDHENMFWYRQDPGLGLRLIYFSYDVKMKEKGDIPEGYSVSREKKERFSLILESASTNQTSMYLCASSLPRDPKYAFFGQGTRLTVV.